This TCR beta chain was retrieved from a study of blood T cell repertoires in COVID-19. Study at large: Samples came from the United States, Italy and Spain, spanning acute and convalescent COVID-19.

Enrollees, about 18 to 89 years old, lived in approximately 25 US areas. Some clones are missing from TCRdb's copy, which holds only in-frame ones; the method was immunoSEQ multiplex PCR. This table holds 400,000 to 450,000 clones, 85% to 90% found once. The ends lost 1 base at V and 5 bases at J; junction bases unmatched: 3. In germline, CDR1 is SGHAT, CDR2 FQNNGV. CDR3 length: 15 amino acids. This sequence originates from a man aged 30 to 39 who had recovered from COVID-19. Sample: PBMCs or T cells enriched from blood (not recorded which). The chain uses TRBV11-2 and TRBJ2-2, with 8 bases fitting TRBD2. The CDR3 DNA sequence: TGTGCCAGCAGCTTAGTAGCGGGAAGTACCGGGGAGCTGTTTTTT. This translates into CASSLVAGSTGELFF.